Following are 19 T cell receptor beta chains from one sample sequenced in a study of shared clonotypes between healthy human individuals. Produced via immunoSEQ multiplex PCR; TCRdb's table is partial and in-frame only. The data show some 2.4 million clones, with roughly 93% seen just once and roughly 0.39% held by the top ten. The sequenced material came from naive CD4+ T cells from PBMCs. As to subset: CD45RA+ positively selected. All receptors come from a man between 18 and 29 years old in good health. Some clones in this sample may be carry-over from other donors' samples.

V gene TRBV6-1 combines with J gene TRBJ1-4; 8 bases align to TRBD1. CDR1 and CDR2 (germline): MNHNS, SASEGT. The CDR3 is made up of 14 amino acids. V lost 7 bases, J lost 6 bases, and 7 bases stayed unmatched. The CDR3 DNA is TGTGCCAGCATTGCAGGGGGCATTGATGAAAAACTGTTTTTT. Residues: CASIAGGIDEKLFF.

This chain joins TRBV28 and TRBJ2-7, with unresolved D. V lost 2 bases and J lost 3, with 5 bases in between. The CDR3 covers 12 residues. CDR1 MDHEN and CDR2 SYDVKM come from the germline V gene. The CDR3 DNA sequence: TGTGCCAGCAGTTTACCCTTCTACGAGCAGTACTTC. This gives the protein CASSLPFYEQYF.

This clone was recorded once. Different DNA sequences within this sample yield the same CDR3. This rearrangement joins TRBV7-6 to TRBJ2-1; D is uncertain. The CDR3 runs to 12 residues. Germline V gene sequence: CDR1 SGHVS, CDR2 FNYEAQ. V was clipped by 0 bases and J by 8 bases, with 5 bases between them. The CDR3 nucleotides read TGTGCCAGCAGCTTAGCACGGGATGAGCAGTTCTTC. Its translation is CASSLARDEQFF.

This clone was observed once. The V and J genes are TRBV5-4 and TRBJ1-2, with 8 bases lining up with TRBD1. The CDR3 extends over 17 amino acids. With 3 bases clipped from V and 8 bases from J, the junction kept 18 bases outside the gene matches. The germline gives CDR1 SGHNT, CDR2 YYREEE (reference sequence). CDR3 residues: CASSSGGQVGTGEGYTF. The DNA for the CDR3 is TGTGCCAGCAGCTCCGGAGGGCAAGTCGGGACAGGCGAAGGCTACACCTTC.

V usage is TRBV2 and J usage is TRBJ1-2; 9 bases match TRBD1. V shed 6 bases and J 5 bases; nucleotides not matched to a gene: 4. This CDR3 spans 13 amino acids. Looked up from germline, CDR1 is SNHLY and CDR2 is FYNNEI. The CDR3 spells CASRPGQGYGYTF. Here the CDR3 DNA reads TGTGCCAGCAGGCCGGGACAGGGTTATGGCTACACCTTC.

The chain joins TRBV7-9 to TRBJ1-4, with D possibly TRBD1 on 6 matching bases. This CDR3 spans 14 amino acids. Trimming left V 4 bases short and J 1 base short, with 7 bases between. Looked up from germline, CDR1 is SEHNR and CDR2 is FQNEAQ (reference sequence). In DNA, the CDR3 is TGTGCCAGCAGCTCGGACAGAACTAATGAAAAACTGTTTTTT. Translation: CASSSDRTNEKLFF.

Here the CDR3 reads CAWGVRGLRETQYF. The CDR3 DNA reads TGTGCCTGGGGAGTACGGGGGCTGAGAGAGACCCAGTACTTC. This rearrangement joins TRBV30 to TRBJ2-5; D possibly matches TRBD1 or TRBD2 (6 bases each). V gave up 5 bases and J gave up 4 bases, with 17 bases separating them. Per germline, CDR1 GTSNPN and CDR2 SVGIG (reference sequence). This CDR3 spans 14 amino acids.

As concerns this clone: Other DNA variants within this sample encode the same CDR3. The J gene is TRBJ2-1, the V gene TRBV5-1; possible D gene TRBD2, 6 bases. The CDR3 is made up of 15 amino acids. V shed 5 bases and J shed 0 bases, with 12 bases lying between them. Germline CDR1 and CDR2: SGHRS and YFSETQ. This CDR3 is CASSPRGSSYNEQFF. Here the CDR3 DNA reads TGCGCCAGCAGTCCTCGGGGGAGCTCCTACAATGAGCAGTTCTTC.

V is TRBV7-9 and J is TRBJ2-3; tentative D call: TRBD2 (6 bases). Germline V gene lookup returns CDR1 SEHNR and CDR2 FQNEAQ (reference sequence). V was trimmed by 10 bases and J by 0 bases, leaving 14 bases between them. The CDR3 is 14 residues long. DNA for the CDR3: TGTGCCAAGGAGCGGGTAGCTAGCACAGATACGCAGTATTTT. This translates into CAKERVASTDTQYF.

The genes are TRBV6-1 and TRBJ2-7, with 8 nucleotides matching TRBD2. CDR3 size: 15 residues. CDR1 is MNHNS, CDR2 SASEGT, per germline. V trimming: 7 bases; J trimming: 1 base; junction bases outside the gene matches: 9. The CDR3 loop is CASTVSPSGSYEQYF. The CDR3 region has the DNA TGTGCCAGCACAGTCTCCCCTAGCGGGTCCTACGAGCAGTACTTC.

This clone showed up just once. CDR3 protein: CASSSRDSPYYGYTF. In DNA, the CDR3 is TGTGCCAGCAGCTCCCGGGACAGCCCCTACTATGGCTACACCTTC. The V gene is TRBV7-9, the J gene TRBJ1-2; 7 nucleotides agree with TRBD1. The CDR3 sequence is 15 residues long. Germline assignment: CDR1 SEHNR and CDR2 FQNEAQ (reference sequence). V gave up 4 bases and J gave up 3 bases; unmatched junction bases: 8.

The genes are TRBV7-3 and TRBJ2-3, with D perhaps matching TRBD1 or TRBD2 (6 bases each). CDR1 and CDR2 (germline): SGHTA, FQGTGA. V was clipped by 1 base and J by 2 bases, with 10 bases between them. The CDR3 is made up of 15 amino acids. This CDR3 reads CASSLMGGTTDTQYF. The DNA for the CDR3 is TGTGCCAGCAGCTTAATGGGGGGCACCACAGATACGCAGTATTTT.

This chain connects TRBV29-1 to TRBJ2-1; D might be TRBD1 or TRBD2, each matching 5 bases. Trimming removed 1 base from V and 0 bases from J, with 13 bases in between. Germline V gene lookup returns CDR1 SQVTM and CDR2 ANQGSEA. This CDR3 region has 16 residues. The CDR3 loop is CSVEGGTLTSYNEQFF. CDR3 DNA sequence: TGCAGCGTTGAAGGAGGGACCCTGACCTCCTACAATGAGCAGTTCTTC.

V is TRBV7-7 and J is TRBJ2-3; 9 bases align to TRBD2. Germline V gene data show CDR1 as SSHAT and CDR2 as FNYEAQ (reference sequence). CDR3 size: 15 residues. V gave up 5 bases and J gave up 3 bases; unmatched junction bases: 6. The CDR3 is CASSLGLAGTDTQYF. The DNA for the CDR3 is TGTGCCAGCAGCCTGGGGCTAGCGGGAACAGATACGCAGTATTTT.

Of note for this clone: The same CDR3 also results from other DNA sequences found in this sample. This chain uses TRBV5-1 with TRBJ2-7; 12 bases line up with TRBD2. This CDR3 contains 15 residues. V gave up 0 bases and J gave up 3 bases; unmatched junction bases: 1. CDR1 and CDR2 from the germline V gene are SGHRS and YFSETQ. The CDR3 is CASSLGLAGDYEQYF. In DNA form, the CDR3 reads TGCGCCAGCAGCTTGGGACTAGCGGGAGACTACGAGCAGTACTTC.

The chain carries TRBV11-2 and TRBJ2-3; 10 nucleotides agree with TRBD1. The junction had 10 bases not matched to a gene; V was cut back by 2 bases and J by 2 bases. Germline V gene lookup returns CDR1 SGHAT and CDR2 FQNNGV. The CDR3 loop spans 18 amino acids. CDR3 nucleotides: TGTGCCAGCAGCTTATTAGGGGGAGGGACAGGGGTCACAGATACGCAGTATTTT. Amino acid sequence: CASSLLGGGTGVTDTQYF.

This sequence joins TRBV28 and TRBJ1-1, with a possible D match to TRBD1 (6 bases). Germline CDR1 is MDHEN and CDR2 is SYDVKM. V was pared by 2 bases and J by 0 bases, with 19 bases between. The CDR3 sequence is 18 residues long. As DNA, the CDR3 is TGTGCCAGCAGTTTAATAAGTAATCCGGACAGAATGAACACTGAAGCTTTCTTT. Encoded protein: CASSLISNPDRMNTEAFF.

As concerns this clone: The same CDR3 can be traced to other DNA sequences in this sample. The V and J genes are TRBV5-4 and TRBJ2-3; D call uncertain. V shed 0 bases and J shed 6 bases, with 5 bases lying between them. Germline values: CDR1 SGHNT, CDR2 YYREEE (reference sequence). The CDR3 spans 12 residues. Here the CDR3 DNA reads TGTGCCAGCAGCTTGGCCACGGATACGCAGTATTTT. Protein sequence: CASSLATDTQYF.

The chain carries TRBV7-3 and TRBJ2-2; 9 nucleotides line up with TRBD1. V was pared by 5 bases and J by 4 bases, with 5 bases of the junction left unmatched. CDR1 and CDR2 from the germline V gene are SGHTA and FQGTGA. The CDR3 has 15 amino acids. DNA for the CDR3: TGTGCCAGCAGCCCAAACAGGGGGCGCACCGGGGAGCTGTTTTTT. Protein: CASSPNRGRTGELFF.